This T cell receptor (beta chain) was recorded in a study of blood T cell repertoires in COVID-19. About the research overall: Sites in the United States, Italy and Spain provided acute and convalescent COVID-19 samples. T cells, B-cell-depleted T cells, or PBMCs supplied cDNA or gDNA.

Germline V gives CDR1 SEHNR, CDR2 FQNEAQ (reference sequence). The CDR3 spans 14 residues. V gave up 1 base and J gave up 7 bases, with 13 bases separating them. Original handling: Reference gene primer amplification yielded estimated nucleated cell counts. Only in-frame clones appear in the TCRdb table, and some are missing; sequencing was by immunoSEQ multiplex PCR. D and trimming come from the DNA, and the V and J calls and clone size come from that table. In the table there are 190,000 or so clones, 75% to 90% of which are singletons. The TCR comes from a man aged 35-49 years who had recovered from COVID-19. The rearrangement uses TRBV7-9 and TRBJ1-2; a weak D match, TRBD1 (5 bases). Source material: PBMCs or T cells enriched from blood (not recorded which). CDR3 sequence reads: CASSLDGGVSGYTF. DNA for the CDR3: TGTGCCAGCAGCTTAGATGGGGGGGTTAGTGGCTACACCTTC.